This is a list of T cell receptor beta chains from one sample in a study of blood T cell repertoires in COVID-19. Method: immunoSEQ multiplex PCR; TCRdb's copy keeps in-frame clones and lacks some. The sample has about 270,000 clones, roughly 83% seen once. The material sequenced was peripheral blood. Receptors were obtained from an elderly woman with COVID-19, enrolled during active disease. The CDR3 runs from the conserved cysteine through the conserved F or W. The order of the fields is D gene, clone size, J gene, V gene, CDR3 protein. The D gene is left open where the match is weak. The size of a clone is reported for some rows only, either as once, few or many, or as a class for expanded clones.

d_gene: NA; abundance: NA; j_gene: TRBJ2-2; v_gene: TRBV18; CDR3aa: CASSPGTPSNTGELFF
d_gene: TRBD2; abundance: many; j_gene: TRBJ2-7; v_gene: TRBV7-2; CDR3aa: CASSLHSGGYEQYF
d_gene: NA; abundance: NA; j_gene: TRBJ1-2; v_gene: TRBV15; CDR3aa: CATSRGGGDGGYTF
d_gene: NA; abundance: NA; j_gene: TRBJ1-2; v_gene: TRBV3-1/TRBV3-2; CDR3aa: CASSAASERNGYTF
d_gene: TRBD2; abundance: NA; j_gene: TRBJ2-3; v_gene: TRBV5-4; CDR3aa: CASSLGSSGGRTDTQYF
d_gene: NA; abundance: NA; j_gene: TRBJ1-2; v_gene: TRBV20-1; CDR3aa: CSATQNYGYTF
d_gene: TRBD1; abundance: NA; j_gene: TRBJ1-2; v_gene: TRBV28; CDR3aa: CASRDRGHARGYTF
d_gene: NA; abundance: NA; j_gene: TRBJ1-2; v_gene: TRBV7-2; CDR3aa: CASSLSQYGYTF
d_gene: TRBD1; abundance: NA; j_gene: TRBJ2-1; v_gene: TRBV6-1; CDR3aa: CASRGTANIFRNEQFF
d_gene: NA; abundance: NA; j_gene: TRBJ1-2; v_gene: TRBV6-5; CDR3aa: CASRSGYGYTF
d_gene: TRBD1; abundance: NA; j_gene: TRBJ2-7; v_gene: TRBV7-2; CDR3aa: CASSLQGVPSYEQYF
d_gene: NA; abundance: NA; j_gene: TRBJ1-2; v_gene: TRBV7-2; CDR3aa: CASSLGHQNYGYTF
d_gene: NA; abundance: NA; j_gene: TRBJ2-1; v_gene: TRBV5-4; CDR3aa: CASSLDSRGLNEQFF
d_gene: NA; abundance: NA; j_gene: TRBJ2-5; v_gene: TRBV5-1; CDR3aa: CASSRNGLQETQYF
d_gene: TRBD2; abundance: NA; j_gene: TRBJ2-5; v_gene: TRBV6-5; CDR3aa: CASRLTSGQETQYF
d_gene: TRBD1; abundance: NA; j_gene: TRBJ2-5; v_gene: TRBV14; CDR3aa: CASRGQGAETQYF
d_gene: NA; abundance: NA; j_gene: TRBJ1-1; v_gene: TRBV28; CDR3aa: CASRSEGVLNTEAFF
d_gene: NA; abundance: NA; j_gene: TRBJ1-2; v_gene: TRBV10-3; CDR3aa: CAISPAGVYGYTF
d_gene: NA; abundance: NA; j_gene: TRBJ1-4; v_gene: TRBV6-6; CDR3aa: CASSLDGRANEKLFF
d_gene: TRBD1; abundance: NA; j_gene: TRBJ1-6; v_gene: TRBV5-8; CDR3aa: CASRLRGRNSPLHF
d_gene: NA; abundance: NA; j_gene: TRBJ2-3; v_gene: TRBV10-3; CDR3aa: CAISPRGASTDTQYF
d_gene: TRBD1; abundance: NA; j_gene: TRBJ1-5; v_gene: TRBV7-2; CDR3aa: CASSFDRAQPQHF
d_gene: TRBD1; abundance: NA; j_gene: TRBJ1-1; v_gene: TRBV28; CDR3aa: CASSLYETGGEGSPFF
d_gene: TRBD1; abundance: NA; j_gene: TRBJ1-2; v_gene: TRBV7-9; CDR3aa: CASSPMGQVPNYGYTF
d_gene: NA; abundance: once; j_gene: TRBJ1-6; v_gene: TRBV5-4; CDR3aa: CASSLPGVNNSPLHF
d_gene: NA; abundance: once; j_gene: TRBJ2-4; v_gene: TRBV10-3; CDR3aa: CAISETGRGKNIQYF
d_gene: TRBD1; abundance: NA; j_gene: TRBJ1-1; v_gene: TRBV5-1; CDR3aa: CASSLEGAVTEAFF
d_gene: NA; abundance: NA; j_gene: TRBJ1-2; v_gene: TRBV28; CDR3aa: CASSSTVFGYTF
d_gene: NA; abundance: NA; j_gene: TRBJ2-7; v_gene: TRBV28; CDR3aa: CASSPGHMFYEQYF
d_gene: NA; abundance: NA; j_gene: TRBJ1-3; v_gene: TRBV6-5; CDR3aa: CASSYRSGNTIYF
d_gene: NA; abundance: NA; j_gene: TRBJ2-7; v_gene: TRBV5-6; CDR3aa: CASSFGGQLEQYF
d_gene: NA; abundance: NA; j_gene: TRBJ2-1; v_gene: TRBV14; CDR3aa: CASSQATRFSYNEQFF
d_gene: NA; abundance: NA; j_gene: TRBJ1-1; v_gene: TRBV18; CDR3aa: CASSPVQLNTEAFF
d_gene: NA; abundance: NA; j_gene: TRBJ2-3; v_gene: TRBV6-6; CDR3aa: CASSTHFFVPQYF
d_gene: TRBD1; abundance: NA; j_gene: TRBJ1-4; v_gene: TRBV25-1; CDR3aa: CASRGTGTNEKLFF
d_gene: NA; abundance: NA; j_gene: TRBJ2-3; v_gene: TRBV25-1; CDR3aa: CASSPRRTDTQYF
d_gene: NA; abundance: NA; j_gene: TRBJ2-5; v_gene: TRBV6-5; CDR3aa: CASRRWTDETQYF
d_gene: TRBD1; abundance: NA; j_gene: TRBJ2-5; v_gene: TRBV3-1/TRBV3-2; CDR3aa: CASSQGQGASEETQYF
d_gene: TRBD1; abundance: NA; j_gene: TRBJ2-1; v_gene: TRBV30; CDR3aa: CAWHYPGTGGNEQFF
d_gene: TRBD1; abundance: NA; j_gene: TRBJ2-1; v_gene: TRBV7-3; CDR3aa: CASSFLTGVPVQFF
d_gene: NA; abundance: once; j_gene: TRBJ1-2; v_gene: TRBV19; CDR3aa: CASNSGFVGYTF
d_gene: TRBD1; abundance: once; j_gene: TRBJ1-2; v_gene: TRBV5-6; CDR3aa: CASSLGQGALGYTF
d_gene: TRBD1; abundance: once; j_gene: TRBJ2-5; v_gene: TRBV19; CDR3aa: CASSETGSGETQYF
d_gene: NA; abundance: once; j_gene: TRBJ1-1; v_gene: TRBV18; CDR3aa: CASSPKQGYEAFF
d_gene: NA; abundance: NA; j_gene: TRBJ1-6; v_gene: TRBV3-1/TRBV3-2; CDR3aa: CASSQNTVNSPLHF
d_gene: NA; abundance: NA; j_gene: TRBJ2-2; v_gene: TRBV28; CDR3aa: CASSLRSGVTGELFF